This T cell receptor beta chain was sequenced during a study of T cell repertoires in cytomegalovirus infection. Whole-study context: Both a matching HLA type and CMV infection were indicated by public TCR beta signatures. General study points: Cumulative frequency (of public TCR beta family members) identified carriers of CMV plus the relevant HLA.

On this clonotype: Its antigen is unidentified.

The V segment lost 5 bases and the J segment 3 bases; nucleotides outside the gene matches: 4. This CDR3 has 15 residues. Germline CDR1 and CDR2: MDHEN and SYDVKM. MiXCR was run by TCRdb on the reads, yielding one entry per CDR3 protein. The top ten hold roughly 13% of the sample, which has some 920,000 distinct CDR3 sequences, approximately 30% seen once. The chain links TRBV28 to TRBJ2-3, with 11 bases fitting TRBD2. The specimen was cultured CD8+ T cells from PBMCs, collected from culture after CMV antigen stimulation. The clonotype originates from a human donor in good health (CMV status not recorded). Some clones in this sample may be carry-over from other donors' samples. The CDR3 spells CASSPIAGGTDTQYF. The DNA for the CDR3 is TGTGCCAGCAGTCCAATAGCGGGGGGGACAGATACGCAGTATTTT.